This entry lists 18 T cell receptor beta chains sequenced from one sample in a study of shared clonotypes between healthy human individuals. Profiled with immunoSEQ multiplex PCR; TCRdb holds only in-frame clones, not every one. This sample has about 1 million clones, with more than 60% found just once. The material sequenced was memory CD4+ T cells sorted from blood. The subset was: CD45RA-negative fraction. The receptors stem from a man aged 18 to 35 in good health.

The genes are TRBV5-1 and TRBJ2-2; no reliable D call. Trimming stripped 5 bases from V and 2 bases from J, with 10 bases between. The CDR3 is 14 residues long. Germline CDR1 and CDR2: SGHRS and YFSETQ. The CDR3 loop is CASREISNTGELFF. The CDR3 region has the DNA TGCGCCAGCAGGGAGATTTCTAACACCGGGGAGCTGTTTTTT.

The CDR3 DNA reads TGTGCCAGCAGCCCCGGACTAGCGGAAAACACCGGGGAGCTGTTTTTT. It specifies CASSPGLAENTGELFF. The gene calls are TRBV5-4 and TRBJ2-2; 10 bases match TRBD2. Losses at the gene ends were 4 bases for V and 2 bases for J; bases not matched to a gene: 5. The CDR3 has 16 amino acids. The germline V gene encodes CDR1 SGHNT and CDR2 YYREEE (reference sequence).

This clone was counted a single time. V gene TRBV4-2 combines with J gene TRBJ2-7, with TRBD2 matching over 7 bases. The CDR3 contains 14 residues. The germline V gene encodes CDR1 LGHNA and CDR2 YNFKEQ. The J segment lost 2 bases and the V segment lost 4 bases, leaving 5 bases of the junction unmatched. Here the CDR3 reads CASSRGGEPYEQYF. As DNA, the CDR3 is TGTGCCAGCAGCCGGGGAGGGGAACCCTACGAGCAGTACTTC.

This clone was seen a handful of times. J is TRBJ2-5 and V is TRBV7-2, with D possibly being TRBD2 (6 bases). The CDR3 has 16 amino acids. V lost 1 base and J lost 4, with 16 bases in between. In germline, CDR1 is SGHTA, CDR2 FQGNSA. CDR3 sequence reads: CASSLGDLALGETQYF. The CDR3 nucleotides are TGTGCCAGCAGCTTAGGGGACTTAGCCTTGGGAGAGACCCAGTACTTC. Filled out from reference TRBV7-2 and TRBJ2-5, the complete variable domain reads GAGVSQSPSNKVTEKGKDVELRCDPISGHTALYWYRQSLGQGLEFLIYFQGNSAPDKSGLPSDRFSAERTGGSVSTLTIQRTQQEDSAVYLCASSLGDLALGETQYFGPGTRLLVL.

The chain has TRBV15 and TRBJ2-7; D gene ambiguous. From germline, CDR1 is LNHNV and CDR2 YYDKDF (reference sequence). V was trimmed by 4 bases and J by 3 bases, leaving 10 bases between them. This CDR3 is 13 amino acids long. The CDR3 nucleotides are TGTGCCACCAGCAAGGCGCCGATCTACGAGCAGTACTTC. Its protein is CATSKAPIYEQYF.

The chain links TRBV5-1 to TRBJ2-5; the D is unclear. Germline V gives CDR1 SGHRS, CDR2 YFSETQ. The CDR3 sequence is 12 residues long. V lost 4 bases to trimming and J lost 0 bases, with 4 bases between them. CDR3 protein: CASSGNQETQYF. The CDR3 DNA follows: TGCGCCAGCAGCGGGAACCAAGAGACCCAGTACTTC.

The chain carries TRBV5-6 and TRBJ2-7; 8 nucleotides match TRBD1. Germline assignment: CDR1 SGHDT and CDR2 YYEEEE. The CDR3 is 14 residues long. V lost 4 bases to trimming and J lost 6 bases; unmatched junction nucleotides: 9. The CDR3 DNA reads TGTGCCAGCAGCAAGGACAGGGCAGTTGGCGAGCAGTACTTC. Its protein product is CASSKDRAVGEQYF.

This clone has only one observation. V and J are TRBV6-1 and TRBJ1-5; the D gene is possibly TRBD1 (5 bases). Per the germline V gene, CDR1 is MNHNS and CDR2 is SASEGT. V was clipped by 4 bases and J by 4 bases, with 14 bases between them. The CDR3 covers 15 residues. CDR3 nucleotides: TGTGCCAGCAGTGGCGACAGTGGGGGTAATCAGCCCCAGCATTTT. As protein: CASSGDSGGNQPQHF.

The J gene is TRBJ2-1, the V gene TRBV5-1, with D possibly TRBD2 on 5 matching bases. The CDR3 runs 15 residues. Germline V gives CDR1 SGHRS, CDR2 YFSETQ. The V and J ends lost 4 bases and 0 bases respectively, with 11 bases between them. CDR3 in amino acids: CASSRISGSYNEQFF. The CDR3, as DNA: TGCGCCAGCAGCCGTATCAGCGGCTCCTACAATGAGCAGTTCTTC.

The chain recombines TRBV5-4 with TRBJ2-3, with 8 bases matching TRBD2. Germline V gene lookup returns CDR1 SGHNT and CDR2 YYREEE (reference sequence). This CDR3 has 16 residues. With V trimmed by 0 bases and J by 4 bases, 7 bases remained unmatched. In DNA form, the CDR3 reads TGTGCCAGCAGCTTGGCCGGGGGGGCCAACGCAGATACGCAGTATTTT. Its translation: CASSLAGGANADTQYF. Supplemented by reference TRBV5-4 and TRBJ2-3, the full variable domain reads ETGVTQSPTHLIKTRGQQVTLRCSSQSGHNTVSWYQQALGQGPQFIFQYYREEENGRGNFPPRFSGLQFPNYSSELNVNALELDDSALYLCASSLAGGANADTQYFGPGTRLTVL.

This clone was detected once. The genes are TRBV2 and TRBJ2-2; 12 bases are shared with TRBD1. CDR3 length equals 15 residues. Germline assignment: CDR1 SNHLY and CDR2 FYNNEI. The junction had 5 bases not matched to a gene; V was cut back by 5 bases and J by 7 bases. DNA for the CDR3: TGTGCCAGCAGTAGGGACAGGGGGCGTTTCGGGGAGCTGTTTTTT. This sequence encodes CASSRDRGRFGELFF.

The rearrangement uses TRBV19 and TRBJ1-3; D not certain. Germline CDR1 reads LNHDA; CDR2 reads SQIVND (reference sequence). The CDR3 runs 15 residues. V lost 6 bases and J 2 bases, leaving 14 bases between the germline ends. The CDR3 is CASRVPRGAGNTIYF. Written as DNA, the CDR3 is TGTGCCAGTAGAGTCCCTCGCGGGGCTGGAAACACCATATATTTT.

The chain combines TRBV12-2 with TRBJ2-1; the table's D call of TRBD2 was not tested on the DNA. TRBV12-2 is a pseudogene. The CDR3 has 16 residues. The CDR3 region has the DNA TGTGCAAGTCGCTCCCGGGATTTCGGTGAGGTCAATGAGCAGTTCTTC. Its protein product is CASRSRDFGEVNEQFF.

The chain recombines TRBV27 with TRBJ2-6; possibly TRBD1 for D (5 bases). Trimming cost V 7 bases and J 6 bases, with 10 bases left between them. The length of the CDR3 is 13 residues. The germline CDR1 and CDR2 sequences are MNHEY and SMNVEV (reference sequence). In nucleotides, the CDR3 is TGTGCCAGCATGTCAGGGATGGCCAACGTCCTGACTTTC. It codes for CASMSGMANVLTF.

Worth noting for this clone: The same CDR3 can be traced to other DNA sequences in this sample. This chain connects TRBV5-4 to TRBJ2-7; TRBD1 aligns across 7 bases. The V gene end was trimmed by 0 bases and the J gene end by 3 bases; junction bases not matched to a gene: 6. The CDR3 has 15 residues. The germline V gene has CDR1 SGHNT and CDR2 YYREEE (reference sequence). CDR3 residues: CASSLGRTGFYEQYF. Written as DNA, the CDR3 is TGTGCCAGCAGCTTGGGCCGGACAGGTTTCTACGAGCAGTACTTC.

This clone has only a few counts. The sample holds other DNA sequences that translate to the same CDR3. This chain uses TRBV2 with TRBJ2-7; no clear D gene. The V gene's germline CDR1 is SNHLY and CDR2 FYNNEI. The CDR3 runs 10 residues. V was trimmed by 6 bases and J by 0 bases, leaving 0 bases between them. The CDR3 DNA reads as TGTGCCAGCAGCTCCTACGAGCAGTACTTC. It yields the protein CASSSYEQYF. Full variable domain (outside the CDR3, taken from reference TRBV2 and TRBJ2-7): EPEVTQTPSHQVTQMGQEVILRCVPISNHLYFYWYRQILGQKVEFLVSFYNNEISEKSEIFDDQFSVERPDGSNFTLKIRSTKLEDSAMYFCASSSYEQYFGPGTRLTVT.

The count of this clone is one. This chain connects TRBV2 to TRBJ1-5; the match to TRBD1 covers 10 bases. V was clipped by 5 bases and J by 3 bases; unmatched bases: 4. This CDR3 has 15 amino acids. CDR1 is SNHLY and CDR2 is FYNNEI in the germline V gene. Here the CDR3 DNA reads TGTGCCAGCAGTTCCGACAGGGGGCCCAATCAGCCCCAGCATTTT. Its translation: CASSSDRGPNQPQHF. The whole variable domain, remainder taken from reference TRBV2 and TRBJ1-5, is EPEVTQTPSHQVTQMGQEVILRCVPISNHLYFYWYRQILGQKVEFLVSFYNNEISEKSEIFDDQFSVERPDGSNFTLKIRSTKLEDSAMYFCASSSDRGPNQPQHFGDGTRLSIL.

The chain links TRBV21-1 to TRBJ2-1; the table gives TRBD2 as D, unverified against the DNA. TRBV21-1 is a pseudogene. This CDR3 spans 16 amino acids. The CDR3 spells CASSKVIRFSYNEQFF. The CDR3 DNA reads TGTGCCAGCAGCAAAGTGATACGGTTTTCCTACAATGAGCAGTTCTTC.